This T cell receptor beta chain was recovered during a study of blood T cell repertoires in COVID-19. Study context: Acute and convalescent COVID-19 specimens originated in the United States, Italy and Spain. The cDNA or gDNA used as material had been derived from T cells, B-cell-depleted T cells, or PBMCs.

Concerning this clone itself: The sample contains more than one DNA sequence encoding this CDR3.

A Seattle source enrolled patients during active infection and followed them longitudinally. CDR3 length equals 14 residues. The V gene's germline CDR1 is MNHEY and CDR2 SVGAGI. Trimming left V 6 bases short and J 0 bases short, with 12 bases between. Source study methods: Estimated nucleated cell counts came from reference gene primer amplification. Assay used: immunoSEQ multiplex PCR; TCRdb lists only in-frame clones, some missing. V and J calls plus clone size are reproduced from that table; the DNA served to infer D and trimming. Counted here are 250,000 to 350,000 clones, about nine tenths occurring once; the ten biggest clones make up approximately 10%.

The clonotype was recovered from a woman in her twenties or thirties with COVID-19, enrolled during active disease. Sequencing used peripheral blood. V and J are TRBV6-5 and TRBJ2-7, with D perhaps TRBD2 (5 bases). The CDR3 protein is CASSNSGSSYEQYF. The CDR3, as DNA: TGTGCCAGCAGCAACAGCGGCAGCTCCTACGAGCAGTACTTC.